Below are 19 T cell receptor beta chains sequenced from a single sample in a study of CD8+ T cells in alopecia areata. As the sequencing template, cDNA was produced by extracting RNA and reverse transcribing it. Clones were read by immunoSEQ multiplex PCR, and TCRdb kept only the in-frame ones, dropping some. The sample carries about 64,000 clones, about 44% recorded once. Sequencing was carried out using NKG2D-low CD8+ T cells sorted from blood. The receptors stem from a human donor with alopecia areata.

The J gene is TRBJ2-5, the V gene TRBV7-6; tentatively, D is TRBD1 (6 bases). The CDR3 is 15 residues long. V lost 5 bases, J lost 2 bases, and 15 bases lay in between. Germline V lookup: CDR1 SGHVS, CDR2 FNYEAQ. The CDR3 DNA reads TGTGCCAGCAGCCCCGCAGGGGCTCCTCAAGAGACCCAGTACTTC. This encodes CASSPAGAPQETQYF.

This chain uses TRBV27 with TRBJ2-3; 7 bases line up with TRBD2. Losses at the gene ends were 5 bases for V and 2 bases for J; bases not matched to a gene: 4. There are 14 residues in the CDR3. CDR1 and CDR2 (germline): MNHEY, SMNVEV (reference sequence). CDR3 sequence: CASSLGRFTDTQYF. Here the CDR3 DNA reads TGTGCCAGCAGTCTCGGGAGGTTCACAGATACGCAGTATTTT.

V gene TRBV29-1 combines with J gene TRBJ1-1; no clear D. V lost 3 bases and J 8 bases, leaving 7 bases between the germline ends. CDR3 length equals 10 residues. The V gene's germline CDR1 is SQVTM and CDR2 ANQGSEA. The CDR3 nucleotides are TGCAGCGTTGAGAGAACGGAAGCTTTCTTT. It codes for CSVERTEAFF.

The CDR3 DNA reads TGTGCCAGCAGTTCAGGGTCGAACACCGGGGAGCTGTTTTTT. This gives the protein CASSSGSNTGELFF. This chain connects TRBV27 to TRBJ2-2, with D possibly being TRBD1 (5 bases). Trimming pared 4 bases from V and 0 bases from J, leaving 6 bases between. CDR3 length: 14 amino acids. Germline V gives CDR1 MNHEY, CDR2 SMNVEV (reference sequence).

This clone was observed a handful of times. V gene TRBV7-8 combines with J gene TRBJ2-7, with 7 bases identical to TRBD1. The CDR3 contains 13 residues. J was trimmed by 2 bases and V by 4 bases; bases with no gene match: 2. Germline CDR1 reads SGHVS; CDR2 reads FQNEAQ. The CDR3 bases are TGTGCCAGCAGCTCGGGACAGCCCTACGAGCAGTACTTC. Residues: CASSSGQPYEQYF.

The chain joins TRBV6-6 to TRBJ1-1; D ambiguous. Trimming took 5 bases from V and 1 from J, leaving 11 bases between them. Germline loops: CDR1 MNHNY, CDR2 SVGAGI (reference sequence). The CDR3 has 14 residues. CDR3 sequence reads: CASSTESWNTEAFF. In DNA, the CDR3 is TGTGCCAGCAGTACAGAGTCATGGAACACTGAAGCTTTCTTT.

This clone has a handful of counts. At one boundary the junction diverges from the germline segment, which might be a read error. The gene calls are TRBV15 and TRBJ2-1, with unresolved D. The V gene's germline CDR1 is LNHNV and CDR2 YYDKDF (reference sequence). This CDR3 is built from 11 residues. The CDR3 reads CATSSHNEQFF. The CDR3 coding sequence is TGTGCCACCAGCTCCCACAATGAGCAGTTCTTC.

The chain recombines TRBV9 with TRBJ2-5, with D hard to call. V shed 0 bases and J shed 0 bases, with 9 bases lying between them. The CDR3 has 15 residues. CDR1 is SGDLS and CDR2 is YYNGEE in the germline V gene. CDR3 loop: CASSVGPAHQETQYF. CDR3 sequence (DNA): TGTGCCAGCAGCGTAGGCCCGGCACACCAAGAGACCCAGTACTTC.

CDR3 in DNA: TGTGCCAGCAGCGCCCGGTGGGATGAGCAGTTCTTC. Protein: CASSARWDEQFF. The chain carries TRBV9 and TRBJ2-1; D not resolved. Deletions cut 3 bases from V and 8 bases from J, with 9 bases between. There are 12 residues in the CDR3. The V gene's germline CDR1 is SGDLS and CDR2 YYNGEE.

The chain combines TRBV27 with TRBJ1-2, with TRBD1 identical over 8 bases. The germline V gene has CDR1 MNHEY and CDR2 SMNVEV (reference sequence). The trim removed 3 bases at V and 3 bases at J, leaving 6 bases unmatched. This CDR3 comprises 15 residues. CDR3 sequence: CASSLRAGGHYGYTF. The DNA for the CDR3 is TGTGCCAGCAGTTTGAGGGCAGGGGGCCACTATGGCTACACCTTC.

This chain connects TRBV30 to TRBJ2-1; TRBD1 aligns across 7 bases. The germline CDR1 and CDR2 sequences are GTSNPN and SVGIG (reference sequence). V lost 2 bases, J lost 6 bases, and 16 bases stayed unmatched. CDR3 length equals 17 residues. CDR3 residues: CAWSSWDRGASSNEQFF. DNA for the CDR3: TGTGCCTGGAGTTCTTGGGACAGAGGGGCATCTAGCAATGAGCAGTTCTTC. Combining the CDR3 with reference TRBV30 and TRBJ2-1 gives the whole variable domain SQTIHQWPATLVQPVGSPLSLECTVEGTSNPNLYWYRQAAGRGLQLLFYSVGIGQISSEVPQNLSASRPQDRQFILSSKKLLLSDSGFYLCAWSSWDRGASSNEQFFGPGTRLTVL.

The chain couples TRBV1 to TRBJ2-6; the listed D gene, TRBD1, was not tested against the DNA. TRBV1 is tagged as a pseudogene. The length of the CDR3 is 14 residues. The CDR3 loop is CTSSPTSRANVLTF. The CDR3 DNA is TGCACCAGCAGTCCAACAAGTCGGGCCAACGTCCTGACTTTC.

This chain uses TRBV7-9 with TRBJ1-5; 7 bases align to TRBD1. This CDR3 has 15 amino acids. Losses at the gene ends were 4 bases for V and 3 bases for J; bases not matched to a gene: 6. CDR1 is SEHNR, CDR2 FQNEAQ, per germline (reference sequence). As DNA, the CDR3 is TGTGCCAGCAGCTCAACGACAGGGAACAATCAGCCCCAGCATTTT. Encoded protein: CASSSTTGNNQPQHF.

This clone came up a few times. The chain carries TRBV7-9 and TRBJ2-1, with 14 nucleotides matching TRBD2. This CDR3 comprises 19 residues. Trimming cost V 5 bases and J 3 bases; bases outside gene matches: 12. Germline V lookup: CDR1 SEHNR, CDR2 FQNEAQ (reference sequence). The CDR3 bases are TGTGCCAGCAGCACGCCCGGGACTAGCGGGAGTGACATCTACAATGAGCAGTTCTTC. This encodes CASSTPGTSGSDIYNEQFF.

This clone has a handful of counts. The chain employs TRBV28 and TRBJ2-3, with 10 bases aligning to TRBD1. CDR1 is MDHEN, CDR2 SYDVKM, per germline. This CDR3 comprises 15 residues. The V and J ends lost 7 bases and 2 bases, in that order; junction bases with no gene match: 6. The CDR3 nucleotides are TGTGCCAGCAACAGGGACAGGGGAATCACAGATACGCAGTATTTT. This translates into CASNRDRGITDTQYF.

Details on this clone: The same CDR3 is also encoded by other DNA sequences in this sample. The J gene is TRBJ1-5, the V gene TRBV27; D is unresolved. Germline V gene data show CDR1 as MNHEY and CDR2 as SMNVEV (reference sequence). CDR3 length equals 13 residues. Trimming left V 2 bases short and J 5 bases short, with 7 bases between. CDR3 in DNA: TGTGCCAGCAGTTTAGCCGGGGATCAGCCCCAGCATTTT. It translates to CASSLAGDQPQHF.

The chain links TRBV7-9 to TRBJ1-2, with D perhaps matching TRBD1 (6 bases). This CDR3 is 14 amino acids long. Germline V gene data show CDR1 as SEHNR and CDR2 as FQNEAQ (reference sequence). The V end was cut by 2 bases, the J end by 4 bases, with 11 bases between. The CDR3: CASSLISGAYGYTF. The CDR3 nucleotides are TGTGCCAGCAGCTTAATTTCGGGGGCCTATGGCTACACCTTC.

This chain connects TRBV13 to TRBJ2-4; 10 positions match TRBD2. CDR1 and CDR2 (germline): PRHDT, FYEKMQ (reference sequence). Losses at the gene ends were 5 bases for V and 8 bases for J; bases not matched to a gene: 6. The CDR3 spans 14 residues. The CDR3 DNA reads TGTGCCAGCAGCCGAGGACTAGCGGTCGACATTCAGTACTTC. This codes for CASSRGLAVDIQYF.

This chain uses TRBV9 with TRBJ2-7, with unresolved D. The V end was cut by 0 bases, the J end by 5 bases, with 9 bases between. CDR1 and CDR2 from the germline V gene are SGDLS and YYNGEE. The CDR3 has 13 residues. Here the CDR3 DNA reads TGTGCCAGCAGCGTAGGGAGCGACGACGAGCAGTACTTC. Amino acids: CASSVGSDDEQYF.